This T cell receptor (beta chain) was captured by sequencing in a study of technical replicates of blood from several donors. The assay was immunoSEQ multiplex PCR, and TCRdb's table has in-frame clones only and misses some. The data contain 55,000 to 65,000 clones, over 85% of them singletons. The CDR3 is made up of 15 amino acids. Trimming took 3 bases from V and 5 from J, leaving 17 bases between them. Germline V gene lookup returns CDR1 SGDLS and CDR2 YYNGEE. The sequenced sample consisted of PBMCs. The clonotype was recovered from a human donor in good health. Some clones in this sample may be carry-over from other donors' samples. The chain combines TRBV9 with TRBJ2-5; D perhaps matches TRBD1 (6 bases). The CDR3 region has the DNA TGTGCCAGCAGCGGGCCTGGCAGGGGTTTGGAGACCCAGTACTTC. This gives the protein CASSGPGRGLETQYF.